This entry is about one T cell receptor beta chain. The record originates from a study of blood T cell repertoires in COVID-19. Germline V gives CDR1 SGHTA, CDR2 FQGNSA. V dropped 5 bases and J dropped 7; count of bases not matched to a gene: 15. The CDR3 is 16 amino acids. The table came from immunoSEQ multiplex PCR; TCRdb's copy has only in-frame clones and leaves some out. Here the sample spans some 80,000 clones, about 85% being singletons. The rearrangement uses TRBV7-2 and TRBJ2-5; TRBD1 matches at 8 bases. Sample: peripheral blood. This receptor was obtained from an elderly man with active or convalescent COVID-19. The CDR3 DNA reads TGTGCCAGCAGCCCTCGACAGGGGACGGAGTGGGGGACCCAGTACTTC. Translation: CASSPRQGTEWGTQYF.